By its share, the clone carrying this T cell receptor beta chain is medium-sized. Its matching antigen is unknown. Thyroid surgery was preceded by no treatment in any patient. TCRdb called clones again from the PCR reads with MiXCR. The table lists tens of thousands of clones, around 16% of them singletons, with 3.5% to 4% in the top ten. The sample belongs to a study of metastatic and nonmetastatic thyroid tumors. At the level of the study: Comparison of repertoires was carried out across blood and tumor or nodule tissue from malignant and benign thyroid patients.

This CDR3 has 13 residues. CDR1 is LGHNT and CDR2 is FRNRAP in the germline V gene. The ends were cut back, 9 bases at V and 2 bases at J, with 14 bases in the middle. Study-wide results and caveats: Malignant thyroid tumors reportedly exceeded benign nodules significantly in TCR beta diversity, with the difference appearing in blood and tumor.

This sequence joins TRBV12-5 and TRBJ2-7; no reliable D call. Sequenced material: blood. This TCR was recovered from a female donor with papillary thyroid cancer or a benign thyroid nodule (not recorded which). Some clones in this sample may be carry-over from other donors' samples. CDR3 nucleotide sequence: TGTGCTAGCGCACTGCTGGGCCCCTACGAGCAGTACTTC. Residues: CASALLGPYEQYF.